This T cell receptor beta chain was identified during a study of cytomegalovirus exposure and HLA in healthy donors. Study information: Genetic ancestry analysis placed 81% of the 300 to 400 donors that were genotyped in the Caucasian-associated cluster. Study-wide points: Confirmation in vitro established that a few CMV-associated chains were specific for CMV antigens. High specificity and sensitivity for cytomegalovirus status were reported for the classifier.

The PCR ran on 60 Vbeta and 13 Jbeta primers. Repertoires were generated with immunoSEQ multiplex PCR, while TCRdb's copy carries only in-frame clones and drops some. Altogether some 130,000 clones are present, around two thirds being singletons, with the ten largest covering under 2.5%. Trimming removed 4 bases from V and 2 bases from J, with 9 bases in between. The CDR3 runs 13 residues. Germline CDR1 MGHDK, CDR2 SYGVNS. Worth noting for this clone: What it recognizes is unknown.

The chain combines TRBV25-1 with TRBJ2-7; unclear D gene. This TCR derives from a woman aged 55-75 years in good health and CMV-seropositive. Sequenced material: PBMCs. The CDR3 DNA reads TGTGCCAGCAGTGGGCCAACCGCCTACGAGCAGTACTTC. Its protein product is CASSGPTAYEQYF.